Listed below are T cell receptor beta chains from one sample, sequenced in a study of chemoradiotherapy in HPV16-positive cancers. Method: immunoSEQ multiplex PCR; TCRdb's copy keeps in-frame clones and lacks some. The table records 9,200 or so clones, about three quarters of them present only once. The sample consisted of tumor tissue, taken from a patient who underwent chemoradiotherapy. The receptors derive from a human donor with HPV-associated anogenital cancer. The CDR3 runs from the conserved cysteine through the conserved F or W. Each record gives: D gene, J gene, V gene, CDR3 DNA, CDR3 protein. The D gene is left open where the match is weak.

- TRBJ1-1 TRBV7-2 TGTGCCAGCTCCTCTCAGGTTACTATTGAAGCTTTCTTT CASSSQVTIEAFF
- TRBJ1-3 TRBV7-9 TGTGCCAGCAGCTTATATGGAGGGCGGCATTTT CASSLYGGRHF
- TRBJ2-2 TRBV11-3 TGTGCCAGCGTCCCAGACGGCGAAGCGAACACCGGGGAGCTGTTTTTT CASVPDGEANTGELFF
TRBD1 TRBJ1-1 TRBV11-2 TGTGCCAGCAGCGAAGACAGGGGCACTGAAGCTTTCTTT CASSEDRGTEAFF
TRBD2 TRBJ2-3 TRBV7-2 TGTGCCAGCAGCTCCCTAGCGGGTATCACAGATACGCAGTATTTT CASSSLAGITDTQYF
TRBD1 TRBJ1-1 TRBV27 TGTGCCAGCAGTTTACGACGCTGGACAGGGTCTCTGAACACTGAAGCTTTCTTT CASSLRRWTGSLNTEAFF
- TRBJ1-2 TRBV27 TGTGCCAGCAGTTCCCCCAGGGCAGGGGCGAGAGGCTACACCTTC CASSSPRAGARGYTF
TRBD2 TRBJ2-5 TRBV7-2 TGTGCCAGCAGCTCCACCGGACTAGCGGGGGTTGAGACCCAGTACTTC CASSSTGLAGVETQYF
- TRBJ1-5 TRBV18 TGTGCCAGCTCACCATGGGGGGACAATCAGCCCCAGCATTTT CASSPWGDNQPQHF
TRBD2 TRBJ2-1 TRBV27 TGTGCCAGCAGTCCCTCCGGGACTAGCGGGGTTAATGAGCAGTTCTTC CASSPSGTSGVNEQFF
- TRBJ2-2 TRBV11-3 TGTGCCAGCAGCACCCCCCACACCGGGGAGCTGTTTTTT CASSTPHTGELFF
- TRBJ1-1 TRBV6-1 TGTGCCAGCTTCTTCCAGGGGTTCACTGAAGCTTTCTTT CASFFQGFTEAFF